The subject of this entry is one TCR beta chain. Antigen: not known. The CDR3 runs to 14 residues. Germline V gene sequence: CDR1 SGDLS, CDR2 YYNGEE. Trimming took off 3 bases at V and 6 bases at J, with 16 bases between the two ends. The record originates from a study of a mutant IDH1 vaccine in newly diagnosed glioma. Study at large: In weeks 1, 3, 5, 7, 11, 15, 19 and 23, patients were vaccinated. Beginning 4-6 weeks after radiotherapy alone, or with temozolomide cycles, vaccination took place.

The data were produced by immunoSEQ multiplex PCR, yet TCRdb's version contains in-frame clones alone and is incomplete. The sample holds about 82,000 clones, 85% seen once. As to time point: week 23, last vaccination. The investigators gave 300 ug of mutant IDH1 20-mer peptide in each vaccine dose, together with topical imiquimod. Study-wide points: Vaccination elicited immune responses in around 93% of patients.

The clonotype comes from a man between 25 and 39 years old with glioma. Some clones in this sample may be carry-over from other donors' samples. The sequencing here drew on PBMCs, taken from a glioma patient whose treatment included an IDH1 peptide vaccine. The chain recombines TRBV9 with TRBJ2-7, with D tentatively TRBD2 (6 bases). CDR3: CASSASGGPGEQYF. CDR3 sequence (DNA): TGTGCCAGCAGCGCATCCGGGGGTCCAGGCGAGCAGTACTTC.